The 22 T cell receptor beta chains below come from one sample, sequenced in a study of vaccination and CD4 T cells after COVID-19. MiXCR was run by TCRdb on the PCR reads, yielding one entry per CDR3 protein. Of around 26,000 distinct CDR3 sequences detected, about 54% appear once; the ten largest clones hold roughly 5.5%. Sample time point: late sampling 161 to 241 days after vaccination in a few convalescent patients. This material consisted of CD4+ T cells from blood, taken about 7 months after SARS-CoV-2 vaccination. The receptor set was obtained from a human donor who had recovered from COVID-19.

This rearrangement joins TRBV11-1 to TRBJ2-7; possibly TRBD2 for D (5 bases). V lost 5 bases, J lost 4 bases, and 15 bases lay in between. The CDR3 is 14 residues long. Germline V gene lookup returns CDR1 SGHAT and CDR2 FQDESV (reference sequence). The CDR3 sequence is CASSHETSRYEQYF. The CDR3 DNA follows: TGTGCCAGCAGCCATGAAACTAGTCGGTACGAGCAGTACTTC.

This chain uses TRBV20-1 with TRBJ2-3, with TRBD2 as a possible D gene (6 bases). V lost 6 bases and J lost 3, with 10 bases in between. The CDR3 is 12 residues long. Germline CDR1 and CDR2: DFQATT and SNEGSKA (reference sequence). The CDR3 spells CSAPGGTDTQYF. CDR3 DNA sequence: TGCAGTGCGCCCGGGGGAACAGATACGCAGTATTTT.

The chain employs TRBV7-6 and TRBJ2-6; D possibly corresponds to TRBD2 (5 bases). The CDR3 consists of 15 residues. Germline V gives CDR1 SGHVS, CDR2 FNYEAQ. Trimming left V 6 bases short and J 1 base short, with 10 bases between. Here the CDR3 reads CASSLSGSGANVLTF. For the CDR3, the DNA is TGTGCCAGCAGTTTGTCGGGATCTGGGGCCAACGTCCTGACTTTC.

A single count supports this clonotype. The genes are TRBV28 and TRBJ2-7, with D possibly matching TRBD1 (5 bases). V was shortened by 2 bases and J by 6 bases, with 14 bases between the two germline ends. The V gene's germline CDR1 is MDHEN and CDR2 SYDVKM. The CDR3 sequence is 14 residues long. In DNA, the CDR3 is TGTGCCAGCAGTTTAGTAAAAGGGGTTCGCGAGCAGTACTTC. Encoded protein: CASSLVKGVREQYF.

This clonotype was observed a few times. This chain links TRBV7-9 with TRBJ1-5, with D perhaps TRBD1 (5 bases). The CDR3 is made up of 19 amino acids. V was cut by 5 bases and J by 0 bases, with 23 bases left in between. The germline V gene has CDR1 SEHNR and CDR2 FQNEAQ (reference sequence). CDR3 nucleotide sequence: TGTGCCAGCAGCCTCGCACTCGGGGCGGCGGGGGATAGCAATCAGCCCCAGCATTTT. It specifies CASSLALGAAGDSNQPQHF.

Regarding this clonotype: An end of the junction differs from the germline gene, which may be a read error. The chain employs TRBV20-1 and TRBJ1-1, with D possibly being TRBD1 (5 bases). The CDR3 length is 13 residues. The germline CDR1 and CDR2 sequences are DFQATT and SNEGSKA (reference sequence). CDR3 residues: CSAGDSLNTEAFF. The CDR3 coding sequence is TGCAGTGCTGGAGACAGTCTGAACACTGAAGCTTTCTTT.

The V gene is TRBV7-2, the J gene TRBJ2-1; 8 nucleotides match TRBD2. Trimming cost V 6 bases and J 4 bases; bases outside gene matches: 8. The CDR3 totals 15 residues. Germline V CDR1 and CDR2: SGHTA, FQGNSA. In DNA, the CDR3 is TGTGCCAGCAGTTTTAGCGGGAAGGTGTACAATGAGCAGTTCTTC. It specifies CASSFSGKVYNEQFF.

The gene calls are TRBV4-1 and TRBJ2-5; 9 bases agree with TRBD1. Germline assignment: CDR1 MGHRA and CDR2 YSYEKL. This CDR3 is built from 15 residues. Trimming took 1 base from V and 5 from J; bases not matched to a gene: 5. CDR3 region: CASSQVGQGRETQYF. The CDR3 nucleotides are TGCGCCAGCAGCCAAGTGGGACAGGGTCGGGAGACCCAGTACTTC.

This clonotype has just a few counts. V is TRBV6-4 and J is TRBJ2-3; D remains unclear. Germline assignment: CDR1 MRHNA and CDR2 SNTAGT. This CDR3 has 14 residues. V gave up 0 bases and J gave up 1 base, with 5 bases separating them. In DNA, the CDR3 is TGTGCCAGCAGTGACTCGACGGGCACAGATACGCAGTATTTT. This sequence encodes CASSDSTGTDTQYF.

V usage is TRBV7-9 and J usage is TRBJ2-5; TRBD2 agrees at 8 bases. Trimming cost V 4 bases and J 4 bases; bases outside gene matches: 8. Looked up from germline, CDR1 is SEHNR and CDR2 is FQNEAQ (reference sequence). This CDR3 region has 15 residues. The CDR3 DNA follows: TGTGCCAGCAGCTCCCCGGGCGGGAGGTTAGAGACCCAGTACTTC. Its protein is CASSSPGGRLETQYF.

V gene TRBV28 combines with J gene TRBJ2-7; 7 positions agree with TRBD1. CDR3 length equals 15 residues. Germline V CDR1 and CDR2: MDHEN, SYDVKM. Trimming cost V 2 bases and J 2 bases; bases outside gene matches: 6. This chain's CDR3 is CASSLEPRGTYEQYF. The CDR3 coding sequence is TGTGCCAGCAGTTTAGAGCCCAGGGGGACCTACGAGCAGTACTTC. The full variable domain, with the rest looked up from reference TRBV28 and TRBJ2-7, is DVKVTQSSRYLVKRTGEKVFLECVQDMDHENMFWYRQDPGLGLRLIYFSYDVKMKEKGDIPEGYSVSREKKERFSLILESASTNQTSMYLCASSLEPRGTYEQYFGPGTRLTVT.

The chain couples TRBV20-1 to TRBJ2-3; 7 bases agree with TRBD2. V shed 0 bases, J shed 1 base, and the junction held 7 bases outside the gene matches. The CDR3 runs 16 residues. The germline V gene encodes CDR1 DFQATT and CDR2 SNEGSKA (reference sequence). The CDR3 loop is CSARDHGGRGTDTQYF. The CDR3 DNA reads as TGCAGTGCTAGAGATCATGGCGGGAGAGGCACAGATACGCAGTATTTT.

The V gene is TRBV28, the J gene TRBJ1-2; TRBD1 matches 9 bases. The CDR3 totals 14 residues. The germline gives CDR1 MDHEN, CDR2 SYDVKM. The junction had 5 bases not matched to a gene; V was cut back by 3 bases and J by 6 bases. The chain's CDR3 is CASSFGTGNDGYTF. CDR3 sequence (DNA): TGTGCCAGCAGTTTCGGGACAGGGAACGATGGCTACACCTTC.

The CDR3 loop is CSAMSQLAGGDNEQFF. In DNA, the CDR3 is TGCAGTGCCATGAGCCAACTAGCGGGAGGGGACAATGAGCAGTTCTTC. The chain uses TRBV20-1 and TRBJ2-1, with 13 bases fitting TRBD2. Germline loops: CDR1 DFQATT, CDR2 SNEGSKA (reference sequence). The V segment lost 6 bases and the J segment 5 bases; nucleotides outside the gene matches: 10. This CDR3 contains 16 residues.

DNA for the CDR3: TGCAGTGCTAGAGAGGACGGGGATAATGAAAAACTGTTTTTT. This codes for CSAREDGDNEKLFF. V gene TRBV20-1 combines with J gene TRBJ1-4; D gene uncertain. CDR3 length: 14 amino acids. Germline V gives CDR1 DFQATT, CDR2 SNEGSKA (reference sequence). The ends were cut back, 0 bases at V and 4 bases at J, with 9 bases in the middle.

V usage is TRBV7-3 and J usage is TRBJ2-2; 9 bases match TRBD1. The V segment lost 3 bases and the J segment 7 bases; nucleotides outside the gene matches: 9. The germline V gene has CDR1 SGHTA and CDR2 FQGTGA. The CDR3 totals 16 residues. CDR3 in amino acids: CASSLTQGALGGELFF. CDR3 coding DNA: TGTGCCAGCAGCTTGACACAGGGGGCGCTTGGCGGGGAGCTGTTTTTT. Full variable domain (missing parts from reference TRBV7-3 and TRBJ2-2): GAGVSQTPSNKVTEKGKYVELRCDPISGHTALYWYRQSLGQGPEFLIYFQGTGAADDSGLPNDRFFAVRPEGSVSTLKIQRTERGDSAVYLCASSLTQGALGGELFFGEGSRLTVL.

This clonotype was recorded a few times. This chain connects TRBV20-1 to TRBJ2-5; D may be TRBD2 (5 bases). The ends were cut back, 3 bases at V and 4 bases at J, with 24 bases in the middle. Germline CDR1 reads DFQATT; CDR2 reads SNEGSKA (reference sequence). CDR3 length: 17 amino acids. The CDR3 protein is CSARGLRGRGGGETQYF. The CDR3 nucleotides read TGCAGTGCTAGGGGGTTGAGAGGGCGAGGCGGCGGAGAGACCCAGTACTTC.

Only a few counts were recorded for this clonotype. The chain couples TRBV27 to TRBJ2-3, with D possibly matching TRBD1 (6 bases). V was shortened by 6 bases and J by 2 bases, with 21 bases between the two germline ends. Germline V gives CDR1 MNHEY, CDR2 SMNVEV (reference sequence). The CDR3 length is 17 residues. CDR3 DNA: TGTGCCAGCAGACCAACCAAAAACAACAGGGACACAGATACGCAGTATTTT. This sequence encodes CASRPTKNNRDTDTQYF.

Only one count was recorded for this clonotype. The J gene is TRBJ2-3, the V gene TRBV28, with 10 bases that match TRBD2. With V trimmed by 5 bases and J by 4 bases, 6 bases remained unmatched. Germline loops: CDR1 MDHEN, CDR2 SYDVKM. CDR3 length: 15 residues. This chain's CDR3 is CASSPGLAESDTQYF. The CDR3 DNA sequence: TGTGCCAGCAGTCCAGGACTAGCGGAGTCAGATACGCAGTATTTT.

This clonotype was counted a few times. V gene TRBV11-3 combines with J gene TRBJ1-3; no clear D gene. The ends were cut back, 3 bases at V and 8 bases at J, with 14 bases in the middle. Per the germline V gene, CDR1 is SGHNT and CDR2 is YENEEA. The CDR3 is 14 residues long. This CDR3 is CASSFLGSEDTIYF. CDR3 nucleotides: TGTGCCAGCAGCTTTCTGGGATCGGAGGACACCATATATTTT.

This rearrangement joins TRBV28 to TRBJ2-3, with 7 bases identical to TRBD2. Germline CDR1 MDHEN, CDR2 SYDVKM. The CDR3 loop spans 13 amino acids. Trimming cost V 5 bases and J 9 bases; bases outside gene matches: 8. The CDR3 DNA is TGTGCCAGCAGTCCAACCGGGGGGAACACGCAGTATTTT. Translated, it gives CASSPTGGNTQYF.

V gene TRBV11-2 combines with J gene TRBJ2-1; 13 bases align to TRBD2. V dropped 5 bases and J dropped 5; count of bases not matched to a gene: 6. CDR1 and CDR2 (germline): SGHAT, FQNNGV. This CDR3 comprises 16 residues. Here the CDR3 DNA reads TGTGCCAGCAGCCCCCGGACTAGCGGGAGTCACAATGAGCAGTTCTTC. Translating gives CASSPRTSGSHNEQFF.